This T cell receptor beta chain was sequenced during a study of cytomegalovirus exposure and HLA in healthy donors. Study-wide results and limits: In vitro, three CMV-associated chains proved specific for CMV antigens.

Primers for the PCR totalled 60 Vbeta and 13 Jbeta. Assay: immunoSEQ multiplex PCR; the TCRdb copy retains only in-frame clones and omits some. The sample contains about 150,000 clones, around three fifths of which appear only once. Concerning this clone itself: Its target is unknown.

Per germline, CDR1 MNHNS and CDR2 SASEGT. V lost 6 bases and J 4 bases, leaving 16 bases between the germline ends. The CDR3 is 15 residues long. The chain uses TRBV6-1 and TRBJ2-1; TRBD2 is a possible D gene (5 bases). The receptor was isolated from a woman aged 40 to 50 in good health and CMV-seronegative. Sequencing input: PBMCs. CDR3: CASRGGHQLYNEQFF. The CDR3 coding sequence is TGTGCCAGCAGGGGCGGGCACCAGCTTTACAATGAGCAGTTCTTC.